Sequencing of this TCR beta chain was carried out in a study of blood T cell repertoires in COVID-19. The CDR3 is made up of 14 amino acids. The germline CDR1 and CDR2 sequences are MNHEY and SMNVEV (reference sequence). V was shortened by 4 bases and J by 7 bases, with 13 bases between the two germline ends. Measured with immunoSEQ multiplex PCR; TCRdb has only the in-frame clones, and not every one. Counted here are 200,000 or so clones, 86% occurring once; the ten biggest clones make up roughly 4.2%. This sequence joins TRBV27 and TRBJ1-4, with a possible D match to TRBD1 (6 bases). The material sequenced was peripheral blood. The receptor was derived from a man over 45 with acute or convalescent COVID-19. Written as DNA, the CDR3 is TGTGCCAGCAGTTCCGGACAGATGCTTGAAAAACTGTTTTTT. This codes for CASSSGQMLEKLFF.